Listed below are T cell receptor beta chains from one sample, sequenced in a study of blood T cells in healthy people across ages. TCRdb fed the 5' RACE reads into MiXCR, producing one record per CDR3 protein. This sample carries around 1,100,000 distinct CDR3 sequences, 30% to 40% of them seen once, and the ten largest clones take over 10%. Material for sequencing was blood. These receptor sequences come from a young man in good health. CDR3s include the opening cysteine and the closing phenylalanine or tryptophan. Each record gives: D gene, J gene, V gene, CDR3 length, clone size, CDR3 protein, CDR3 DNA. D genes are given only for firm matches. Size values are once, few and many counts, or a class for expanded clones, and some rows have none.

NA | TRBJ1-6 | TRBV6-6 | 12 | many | CASSYGNSPLHF | TGTGCCAGCAGTTATGGGAATTCACCCCTCCACTTT
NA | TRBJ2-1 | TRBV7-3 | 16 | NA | CSSSQTMRGSGGEQFF | TGTTCCAGCAGCCAAACTATGAGGGGTTCTGGTGGTGAGCAGTTCTTC
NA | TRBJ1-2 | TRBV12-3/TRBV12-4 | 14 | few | CASSRTAGKYGYTF | TGTGCCAGCAGTCGGACAGCCGGAAAATATGGCTACACCTTC
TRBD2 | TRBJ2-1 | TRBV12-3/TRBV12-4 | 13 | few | CASSSGGVNEQFF | TGTGCCAGCAGCAGCGGGGGGGTCAATGAGCAGTTCTTC
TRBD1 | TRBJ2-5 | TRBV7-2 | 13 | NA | CASSRTGLETQYF | TGTGCCAGCAGCCGGACAGGGTTAGAGACCCAGTACTTC
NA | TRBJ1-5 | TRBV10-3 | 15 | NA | CATKGTPDTNQPQHF | TGTGCCACCAAGGGGACACCTGATACCAATCAGCCCCAGCATTTT
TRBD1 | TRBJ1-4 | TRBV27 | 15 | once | CASSLGDRGNEKLFF | TGTGCCAGCAGTTTGGGGGACAGGGGAAATGAAAAACTGTTTTTT
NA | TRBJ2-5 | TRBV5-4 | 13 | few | CASSSGRQETQYF | TGTGCCAGCAGCTCCGGGAGACAAGAGACCCAGTACTTC
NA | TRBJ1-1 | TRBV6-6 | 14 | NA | CASSYQDKGTEAFF | TGTGCCAGCAGTTACCAAGACAAGGGAACTGAAGCTTTCTTT
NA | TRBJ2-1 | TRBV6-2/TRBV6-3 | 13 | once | CASRAGLYNEQLF | TGTGCCAGCCGCGCGGGACTCTACAATGAGCAGTTATTC
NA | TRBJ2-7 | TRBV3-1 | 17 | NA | CASSQRQDPQGGNEQYF | TGTGCCAGCAGCCAACGACAAGACCCACAGGGAGGTAATGAGCAGTACTTC
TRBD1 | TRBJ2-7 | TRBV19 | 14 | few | CASSMRDRVSEQYF | TGTGCCAGTAGTATGAGGGACAGGGTTTCCGAGCAGTACTTC
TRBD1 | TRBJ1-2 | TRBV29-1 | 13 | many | CSVEGTGGNGYTF | TGCAGCGTTGAGGGAACAGGGGGGAATGGCTACACCTTC
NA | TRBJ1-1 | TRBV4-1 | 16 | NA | CASSQVVREVYTEAFF | TGCGCCAGCAGCCAAGTAGTGAGGGAAGTGTACACTGAAGCTTTCTTT
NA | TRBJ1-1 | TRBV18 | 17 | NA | CASSPGGQGGMNTEAFF | TGTGCCAGCTCACCAGGCGGGCAGGGAGGAATGAACACTGAAGCTTTCTTT
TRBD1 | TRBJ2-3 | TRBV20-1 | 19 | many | CSARDFRLGTGVFTDTQYF | TGCAGTGCTAGAGACTTTCGACTGGGGACAGGAGTTTTCACAGATACGCAGTATTTT
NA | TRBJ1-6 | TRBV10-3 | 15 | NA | CATRLRGFGVSPLHF | TGTGCCACTCGTCTCCGGGGATTCGGGGTTTCACCCCTCCACTTT
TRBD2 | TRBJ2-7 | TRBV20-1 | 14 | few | CSASLIGTIYEQYF | TGCAGTGCTAGCTTGATCGGGACTATCTACGAGCAGTACTTC
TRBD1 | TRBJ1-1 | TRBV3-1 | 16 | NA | CASSLQGQVGNTEAFF | TGTGCCAGCAGCCTACAAGGACAGGTGGGGAACACTGAAGCTTTCTTT
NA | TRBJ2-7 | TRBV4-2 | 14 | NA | CASSPEGVYNEQYF | TGTGCCAGCAGCCCCGAAGGAGTCTACAATGAGCAGTACTTC
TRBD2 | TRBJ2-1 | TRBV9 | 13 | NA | CASSSGGATEQFF | TGTGCCAGCAGTAGCGGGGGGGCCACTGAGCAGTTCTTC
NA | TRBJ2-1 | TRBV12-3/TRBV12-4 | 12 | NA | CASSFRLSEQFF | TGTGCCAGCAGTTTTAGGCTGAGTGAGCAGTTCTTC
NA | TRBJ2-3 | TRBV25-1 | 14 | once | CASSSYTGTDTQYF | TGTGCCAGCAGTAGTTACACTGGGACAGATACGCAGTATTTT
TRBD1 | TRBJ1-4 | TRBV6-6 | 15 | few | CASSYLMDRDEKLFF | TGTGCCAGCAGTTATTTAATGGACAGGGACGAAAAACTGTTTTTT
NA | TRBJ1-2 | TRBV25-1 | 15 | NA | CASSEGRTPNYGYTF | TGTGCCAGCAGTGAAGGACGGACACCCAACTATGGCTACACCTTC
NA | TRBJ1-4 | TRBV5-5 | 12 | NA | CASSLRSEKLFF | TGTGCCAGCAGCTTGAGGTCAGAAAAACTGTTTTTT
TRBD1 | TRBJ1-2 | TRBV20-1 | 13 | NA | CSARTGGDYGYTF | TGCAGTGCTAGAACAGGGGGAGATTATGGCTACACCTTC
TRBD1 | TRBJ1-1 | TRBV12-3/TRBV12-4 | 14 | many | CASSYRTGGTEAFF | TGTGCCAGCAGTTATAGGACAGGGGGCACTGAAGCTTTCTTT
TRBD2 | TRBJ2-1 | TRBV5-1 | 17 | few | CASSQSASGGLYNEQFF | TGCGCCAGCAGCCAATCGGCTAGCGGGGGGCTCTACAATGAGCAGTTCTTC
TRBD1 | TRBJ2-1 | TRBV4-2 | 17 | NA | CASSQREGQGALNEQFF | TGTGCCAGCAGCCAAAGGGAGGGACAGGGGGCGTTGAATGAGCAGTTCTTC
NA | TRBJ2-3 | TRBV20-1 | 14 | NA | CSAREGTSTDTQYF | TGCAGTGCTAGAGAGGGGACTAGCACAGATACGCAGTATTTT
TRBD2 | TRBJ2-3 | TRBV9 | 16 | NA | CASSVGSSGETDTQYF | TGTGCCAGCAGCGTAGGGTCTAGCGGGGAGACAGATACGCAGTATTTT
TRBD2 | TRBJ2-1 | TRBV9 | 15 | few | CASSVGVAGGHEQFF | TGTGCCAGCAGCGTAGGGGTAGCGGGGGGGCATGAGCAGTTCTTC